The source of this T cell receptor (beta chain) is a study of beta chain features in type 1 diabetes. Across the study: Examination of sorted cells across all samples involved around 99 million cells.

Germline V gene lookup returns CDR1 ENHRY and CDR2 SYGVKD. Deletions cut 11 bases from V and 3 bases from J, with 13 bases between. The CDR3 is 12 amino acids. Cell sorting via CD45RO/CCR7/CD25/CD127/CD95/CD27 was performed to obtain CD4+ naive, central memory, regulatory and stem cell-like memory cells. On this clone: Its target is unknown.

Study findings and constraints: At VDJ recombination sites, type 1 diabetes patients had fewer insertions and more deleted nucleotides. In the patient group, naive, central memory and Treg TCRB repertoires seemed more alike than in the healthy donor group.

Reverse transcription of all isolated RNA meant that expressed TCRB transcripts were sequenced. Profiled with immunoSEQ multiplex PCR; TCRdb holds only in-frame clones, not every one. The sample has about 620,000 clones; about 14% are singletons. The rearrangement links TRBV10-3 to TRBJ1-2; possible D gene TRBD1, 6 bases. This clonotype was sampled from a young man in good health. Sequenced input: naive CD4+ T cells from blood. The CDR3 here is CAGGHRDYGYTF. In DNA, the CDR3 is TGTGCCGGGGGACACCGAGACTATGGCTACACCTTC.